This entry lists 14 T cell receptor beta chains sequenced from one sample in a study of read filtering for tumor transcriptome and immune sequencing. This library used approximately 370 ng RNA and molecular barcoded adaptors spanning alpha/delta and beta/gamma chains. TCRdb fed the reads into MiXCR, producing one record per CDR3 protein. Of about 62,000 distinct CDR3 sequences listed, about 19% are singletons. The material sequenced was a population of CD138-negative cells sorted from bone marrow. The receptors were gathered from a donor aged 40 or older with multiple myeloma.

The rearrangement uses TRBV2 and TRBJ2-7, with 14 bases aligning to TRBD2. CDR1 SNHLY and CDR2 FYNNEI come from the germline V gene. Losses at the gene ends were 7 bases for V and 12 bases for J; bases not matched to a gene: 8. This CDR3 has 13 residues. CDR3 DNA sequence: TGTGCCAGCATGGGGACTAGCGGGAGCACGCTGTACTTC. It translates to CASMGTSGSTLYF. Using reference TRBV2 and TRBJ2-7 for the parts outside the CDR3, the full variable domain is EPEVTQTPSHQVTQMGQEVILRCVPISNHLYFYWYRQILGQKVEFLVSFYNNEISEKSEIFDDQFSVERPDGSNFTLKIRSTKLEDSAMYFCASMGTSGSTLYFGPGTRLTVT.

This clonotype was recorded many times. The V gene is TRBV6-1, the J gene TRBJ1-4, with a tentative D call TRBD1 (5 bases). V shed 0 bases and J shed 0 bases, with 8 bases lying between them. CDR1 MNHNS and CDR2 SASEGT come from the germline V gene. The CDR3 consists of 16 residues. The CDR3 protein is CASSEAGLATNEKLFF. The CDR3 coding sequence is TGTGCCAGCAGTGAAGCGGGGCTAGCAACTAATGAAAAACTGTTTTTT.

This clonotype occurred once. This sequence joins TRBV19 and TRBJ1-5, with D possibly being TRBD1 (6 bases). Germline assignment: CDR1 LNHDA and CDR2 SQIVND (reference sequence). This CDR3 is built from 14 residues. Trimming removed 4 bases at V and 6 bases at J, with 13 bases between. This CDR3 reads CASSKTGPGQPQHF. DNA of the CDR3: TGTGCCAGTAGTAAGACAGGCCCAGGTCAGCCCCAGCATTTT.

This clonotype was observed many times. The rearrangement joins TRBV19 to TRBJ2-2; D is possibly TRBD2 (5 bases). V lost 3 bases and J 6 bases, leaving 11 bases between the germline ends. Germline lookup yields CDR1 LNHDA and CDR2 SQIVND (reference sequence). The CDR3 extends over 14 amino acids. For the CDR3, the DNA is TGTGCCAGTAGTATCCGGGATCGGGCCGGGGAGCTGTTTTTT. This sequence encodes CASSIRDRAGELFF. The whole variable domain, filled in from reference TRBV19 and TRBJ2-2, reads DGGITQSPKYLFRKEGQNVTLSCEQNLNHDAMYWYRQDPGQGLRLIYYSQIVNDFQKGDIAEGYSVSREKKESFPLTVTSAQKNPTAFYLCASSIRDRAGELFFGEGSRLTVL.

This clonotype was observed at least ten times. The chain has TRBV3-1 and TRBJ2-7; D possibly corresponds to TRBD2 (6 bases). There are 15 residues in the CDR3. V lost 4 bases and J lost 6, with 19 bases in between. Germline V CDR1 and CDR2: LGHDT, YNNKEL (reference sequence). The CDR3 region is CASSPDSYREPEQYF. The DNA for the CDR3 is TGTGCCAGCAGCCCCGACTCTTATCGGGAGCCCGAGCAGTACTTC.

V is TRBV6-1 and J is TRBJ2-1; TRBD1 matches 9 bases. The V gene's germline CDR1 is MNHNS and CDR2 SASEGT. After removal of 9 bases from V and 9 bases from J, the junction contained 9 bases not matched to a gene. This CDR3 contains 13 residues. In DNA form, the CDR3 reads TGTGCCAGTGGCCCGACAGGGGGGGGTGAGCAGTTCTTC. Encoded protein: CASGPTGGGEQFF.

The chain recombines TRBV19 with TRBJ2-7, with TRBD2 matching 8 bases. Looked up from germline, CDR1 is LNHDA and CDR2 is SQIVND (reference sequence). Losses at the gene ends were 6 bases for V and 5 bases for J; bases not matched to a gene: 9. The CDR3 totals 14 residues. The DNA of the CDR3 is TGTGCCAGTAGCGACATAGCGGGACTCCACGAGCAGTACTTC. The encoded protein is CASSDIAGLHEQYF.

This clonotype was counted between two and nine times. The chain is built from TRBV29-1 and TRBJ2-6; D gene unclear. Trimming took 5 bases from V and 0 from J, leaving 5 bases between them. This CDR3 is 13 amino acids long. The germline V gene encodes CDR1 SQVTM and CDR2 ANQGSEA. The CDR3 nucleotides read TGCAGCGTTTCTTTCTCTGGGGCCAACGTCCTGACTTTC. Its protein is CSVSFSGANVLTF.

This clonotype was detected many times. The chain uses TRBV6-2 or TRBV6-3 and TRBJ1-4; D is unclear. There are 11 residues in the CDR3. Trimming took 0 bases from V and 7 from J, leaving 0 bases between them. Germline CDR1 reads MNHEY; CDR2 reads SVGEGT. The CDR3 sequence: CASSYSEKLFF. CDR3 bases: TGTGCCAGCAGTTACTCTGAAAAACTGTTTTTT.

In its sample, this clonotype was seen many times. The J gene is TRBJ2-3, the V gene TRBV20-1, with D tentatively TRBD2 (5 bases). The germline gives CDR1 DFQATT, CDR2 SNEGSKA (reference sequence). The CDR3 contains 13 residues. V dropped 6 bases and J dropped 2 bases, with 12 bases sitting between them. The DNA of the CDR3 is TGCAGTGCCCAACTAGGCCTCACAGATACGCAGTATTTT. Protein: CSAQLGLTDTQYF.

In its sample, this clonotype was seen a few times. In DNA form, the CDR3 reads TGCAGTGCCGCGGGTAGCGGGACGACAGATACGCAGTATTTT. Translation: CSAAGSGTTDTQYF. The chain has TRBV20-1 and TRBJ2-3, with 8 bases identical to TRBD2. V lost 6 bases and J lost 3; bases outside the gene matches: 8. Looked up from germline, CDR1 is DFQATT and CDR2 is SNEGSKA (reference sequence). This CDR3 is built from 14 residues.

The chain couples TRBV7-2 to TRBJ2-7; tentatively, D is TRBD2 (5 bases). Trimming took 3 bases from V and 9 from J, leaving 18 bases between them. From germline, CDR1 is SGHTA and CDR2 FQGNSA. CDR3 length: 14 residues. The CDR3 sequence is CASSFGLAQHGQYF. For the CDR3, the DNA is TGTGCCAGCAGCTTCGGGCTAGCCCAGCACGGGCAGTACTTC.

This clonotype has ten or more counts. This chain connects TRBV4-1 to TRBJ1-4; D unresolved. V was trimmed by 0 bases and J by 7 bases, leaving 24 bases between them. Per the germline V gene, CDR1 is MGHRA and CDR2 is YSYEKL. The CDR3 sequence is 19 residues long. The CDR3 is CASSQEVNRLNPPGEKLFF. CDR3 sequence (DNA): TGCGCCAGCAGCCAAGAGGTGAATAGGCTAAACCCTCCGGGTGAAAAACTGTTTTTT.

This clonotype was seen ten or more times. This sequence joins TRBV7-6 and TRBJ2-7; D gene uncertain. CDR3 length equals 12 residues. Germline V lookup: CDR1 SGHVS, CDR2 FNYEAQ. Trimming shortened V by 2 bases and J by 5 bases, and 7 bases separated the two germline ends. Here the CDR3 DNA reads TGTGCCAGCAGCTTATTAGTAGACGAGCAGTACTTC. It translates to CASSLLVDEQYF.